This T cell receptor beta chain was found in a study of blood T cell repertoires in COVID-19. Profiled with immunoSEQ multiplex PCR; TCRdb holds only in-frame clones, not every one. Among 100,000 to 150,000 clones listed, about 90% were seen once. V was clipped by 5 bases and J by 7 bases, with 9 bases between them. The CDR3 runs to 12 residues. Germline V gives CDR1 MNHNS, CDR2 SASEGT. The rearrangement links TRBV6-1 to TRBJ2-1, with a weak D call TRBD1 (6 bases). The clonotype comes from a woman between 65 and 79 years old with acute or convalescent COVID-19. Material for sequencing was peripheral blood. The CDR3, as DNA: TGTGCCAGCAGTATACAGGGTAATGAGCAGTTCTTC. Translation: CASSIQGNEQFF.